The source of this TCR beta chain is a study of post-analysis software for immune sequencing data. With respect to this clonotype: Its antigen is currently unknown.

Study outcomes and limitations: Roughly 5 TRBV segments, including TRBV5-6, TRBV5-1 and TRBV20-1, were more frequent in patients than controls.

V was clipped by 6 bases and J by 4 bases; unmatched bases: 5. Per germline, CDR1 MDHEN and CDR2 SYDVKM. This CDR3 region has 16 residues. TCR beta cDNA libraries had unique molecular identifiers. TCRdb processed the PCR reads anew with MiXCR; each CDR3 protein has one entry. Of 350,000 to 450,000 distinct CDR3 sequences in the sample, about 40% were seen once. The specimen was blood. This clonotype was obtained from a girl between 2 and 10 years old with multiple sclerosis. The chain employs TRBV28 and TRBJ2-5; 16 bases line up with TRBD2. CDR3 sequence reads: CASSPGLAGGSETQYF. The CDR3 region has the DNA TGTGCCAGCAGCCCGGGACTAGCGGGGGGGTCAGAGACCCAGTACTTC. Supplemented by reference TRBV28 and TRBJ2-5, the full variable domain reads DVKVTQSSRYLVKRTGEKVFLECVQDMDHENMFWYRQDPGLGLRLIYFSYDVKMKEKGDIPEGYSVSREKKERFSLILESASTNQTSMYLCASSPGLAGGSETQYFGPGTRLLVL.